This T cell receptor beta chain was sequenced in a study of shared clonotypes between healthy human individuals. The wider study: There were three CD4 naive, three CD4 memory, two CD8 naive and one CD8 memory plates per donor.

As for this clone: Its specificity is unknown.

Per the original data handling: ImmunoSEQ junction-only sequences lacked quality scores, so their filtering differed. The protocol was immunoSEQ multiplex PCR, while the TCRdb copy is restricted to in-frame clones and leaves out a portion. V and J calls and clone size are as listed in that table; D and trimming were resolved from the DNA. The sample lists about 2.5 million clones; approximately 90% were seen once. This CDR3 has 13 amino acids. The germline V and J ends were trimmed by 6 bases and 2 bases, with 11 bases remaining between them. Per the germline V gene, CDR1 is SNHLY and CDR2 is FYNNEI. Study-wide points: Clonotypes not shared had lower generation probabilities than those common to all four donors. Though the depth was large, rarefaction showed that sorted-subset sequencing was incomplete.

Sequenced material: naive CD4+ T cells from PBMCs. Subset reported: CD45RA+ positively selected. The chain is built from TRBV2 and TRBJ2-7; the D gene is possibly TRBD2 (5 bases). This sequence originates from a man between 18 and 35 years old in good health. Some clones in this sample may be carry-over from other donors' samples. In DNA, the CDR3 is TGTGCCAGCAGGAGGGTCGATACCTACGAGCAGTACTTC. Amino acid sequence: CASRRVDTYEQYF.